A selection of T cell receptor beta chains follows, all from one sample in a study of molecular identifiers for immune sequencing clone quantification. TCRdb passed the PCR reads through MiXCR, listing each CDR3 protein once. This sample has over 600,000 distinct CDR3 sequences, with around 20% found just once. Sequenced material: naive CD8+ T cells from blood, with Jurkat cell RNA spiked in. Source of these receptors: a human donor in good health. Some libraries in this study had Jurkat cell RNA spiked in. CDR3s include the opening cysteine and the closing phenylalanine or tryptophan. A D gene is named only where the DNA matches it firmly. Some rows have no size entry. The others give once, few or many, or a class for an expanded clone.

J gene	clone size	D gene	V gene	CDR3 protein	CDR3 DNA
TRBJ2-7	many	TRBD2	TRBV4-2	CASSQGLAGVYEQYF	TGTGCCAGCAGCCAAGGACTAGCGGGAGTCTACGAGCAGTACTTC
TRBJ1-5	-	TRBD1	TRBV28	CASRDPGGGANQPQHF	TGTGCCAGCAGAGACCCAGGGGGCGGGGCGAATCAGCCCCAGCATTTT
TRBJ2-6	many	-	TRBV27	CASSVSGANVLTF	TGTGCCAGCAGTGTGTCTGGGGCCAACGTCCTGACTTTC
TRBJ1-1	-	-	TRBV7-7	CASSPVAAGMNTEAFF	TGTGCCAGCAGCCCCGTGGCCGCGGGCATGAACACTGAAGCTTTCTTT
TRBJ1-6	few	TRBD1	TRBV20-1	CSARAGTGVDNSPLHF	TGCAGTGCTAGAGCTGGGACAGGGGTTGATAATTCACCCCTCCACTTT
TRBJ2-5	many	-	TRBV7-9	CASSLVHSQETQYF	TGTGCCAGCAGCTTAGTTCACAGCCAAGAGACCCAGTACTTC
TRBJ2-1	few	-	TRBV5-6	CASSPQGYEQFF	TGTGCCAGCAGCCCACAGGGATATGAGCAGTTCTTC
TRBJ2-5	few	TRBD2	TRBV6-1	CASSVPLAGGDIQETQYF	TGTGCCAGCAGTGTACCCCTAGCGGGGGGTGATATTCAAGAGACCCAGTACTTC
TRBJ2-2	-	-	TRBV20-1	CSALKPNTGELFF	TGCAGTGCCTTAAAGCCGAACACCGGGGAGCTGTTTTTT
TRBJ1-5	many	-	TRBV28	CASRMGLSAAIQPQHF	TGTGCCAGCAGAATGGGGCTTTCCGCCGCAATTCAGCCCCAGCATTTT
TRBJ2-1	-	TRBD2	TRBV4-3	CASSQDSGEGNEQFF	TGCGCCAGCAGCCAAGATTCGGGGGAGGGCAATGAGCAGTTCTTC
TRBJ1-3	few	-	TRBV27	CASSKDAGTGDTIYF	TGTGCCAGCAGTAAGGACGCGGGTACGGGTGACACCATATATTTT
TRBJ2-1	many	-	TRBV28	CASSFRVNEQFF	TGTGCCAGCAGTTTTAGGGTAAATGAGCAGTTCTTC
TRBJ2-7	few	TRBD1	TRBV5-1	CASSAETGGFYEQYF	TGCGCCAGCAGCGCTGAGACAGGGGGCTTCTACGAGCAGTACTTC
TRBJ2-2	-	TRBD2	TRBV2	CASSEGTSGRAGELFF	TGTGCCAGCAGTGAGGGGACTAGCGGGAGGGCCGGGGAGCTGTTTTTT
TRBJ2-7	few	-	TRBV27	CASRAGAAYEQYF	TGTGCCAGCAGGGCGGGCGCTGCCTACGAGCAGTACTTC
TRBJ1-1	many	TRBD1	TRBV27	CASSFRGRGEAFF	TGTGCCAGCAGTTTCAGGGGGCGCGGTGAAGCTTTCTTT
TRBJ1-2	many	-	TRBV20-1	CSAPEGHYGYTF	TGCAGTGCCCCAGAGGGCCACTATGGCTACACCTTC
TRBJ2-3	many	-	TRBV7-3	CASSVSHRDSLDTQYF	TGTGCCAGCAGCGTAAGCCACCGGGACTCGTTAGATACGCAGTATTTT
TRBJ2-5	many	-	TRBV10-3	CAISEIWEETQYF	TGTGCCATCAGTGAGATCTGGGAAGAGACCCAGTACTTC
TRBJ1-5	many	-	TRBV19	CASSIQGSQPQHF	TGTGCCAGTAGTATTCAGGGGAGTCAGCCCCAGCATTTT
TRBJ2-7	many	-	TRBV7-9	CASSREYSYEQYF	TGTGCCAGCAGCCGAGAATACTCCTACGAGCAGTACTTC
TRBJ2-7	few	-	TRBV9	CASSADGNPYEQYF	TGTGCCAGCAGCGCCGACGGCAATCCCTACGAGCAGTACTTC
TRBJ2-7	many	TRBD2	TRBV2	CASSSGLAGVGEQYF	TGTGCCAGCAGCTCGGGACTAGCGGGAGTAGGCGAGCAGTACTTC
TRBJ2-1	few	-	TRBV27	CASSLQQGGSYNEQFF	TGTGCCAGCAGTTTACAACAGGGGGGGTCCTACAATGAGCAGTTCTTC
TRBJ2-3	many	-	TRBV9	CASSVANPGTDTQYF	TGTGCCAGCAGCGTAGCAAACCCCGGCACAGATACGCAGTATTTT